This T cell receptor (beta chain) was identified during a study of post-analysis software for immune sequencing data. Study-wide background: Some patients lacked subtype; others had relapsing-remitting, secondary progressive or progressive-relapsing disease.

This clonotype was observed a handful of times. Its antigen is currently unknown. Prepared libraries of TCR beta cDNA carried unique molecular identifiers. Each sample of roughly 0.9 to 11 million input T cells yielded 500,000 or so cDNA molecules, so each molecule approximated one T cell. Via MiXCR, TCRdb re-called the PCR reads, giving one row per CDR3 protein. The repertoire has 700,000 to 800,000 distinct CDR3 sequences, just under 30% of them found once; the top ten carry around 0.56%. Overall study results and limits: A significant reduction in normalized Chao1 diversity was observed in multiple sclerosis patients versus controls. By F measure, samples from a shared preparation batch strongly co-clustered.

The sequenced material came from blood. The clonotype originates from a girl aged 5 to 17 with multiple sclerosis.

CDR3 residues: CSGLGGPGGNTEAFF. Here the CDR3 DNA reads TGCAGCGGGCTGGGGGGGCCCGGTGGAAACACTGAAGCTTTCTTT. The chain employs TRBV29-1 and TRBJ1-1, with D maybe TRBD1 (6 bases). The germline gives CDR1 SQVTM, CDR2 ANQGSEA. V shed 7 bases and J shed 2 bases, with 20 bases lying between them. This CDR3 is built from 15 residues.